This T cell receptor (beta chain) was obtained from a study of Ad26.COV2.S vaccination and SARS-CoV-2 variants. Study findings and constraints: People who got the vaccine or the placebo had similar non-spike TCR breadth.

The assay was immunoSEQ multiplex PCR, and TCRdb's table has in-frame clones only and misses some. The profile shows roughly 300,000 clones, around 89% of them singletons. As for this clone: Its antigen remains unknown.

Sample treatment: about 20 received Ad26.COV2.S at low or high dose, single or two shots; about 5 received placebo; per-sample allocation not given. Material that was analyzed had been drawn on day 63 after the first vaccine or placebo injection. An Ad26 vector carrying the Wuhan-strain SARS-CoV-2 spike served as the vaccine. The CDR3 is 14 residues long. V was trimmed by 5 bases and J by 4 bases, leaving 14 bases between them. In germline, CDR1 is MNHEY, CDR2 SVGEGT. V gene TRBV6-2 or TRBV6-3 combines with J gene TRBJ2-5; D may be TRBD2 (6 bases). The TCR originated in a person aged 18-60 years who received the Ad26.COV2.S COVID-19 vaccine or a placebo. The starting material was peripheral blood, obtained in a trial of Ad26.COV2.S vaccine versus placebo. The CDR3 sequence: CASSHLREVETQYF. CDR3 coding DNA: TGTGCCAGCAGTCACCTCAGGGAGGTAGAGACCCAGTACTTC.